This T cell receptor beta chain was identified in a study of blood T cells in healthy people across ages. The study's findings and limits: While age rose, TCR beta diversity per million T cells dropped in a roughly linear way.

The use of a sample-barcoded 5' primer and a J-beta primer mix characterized a second PCR of 7 to 11 cycles. The authors tagged each cDNA molecule using a template-switch adaptor with 12 random nucleotides. TCRdb itself ran the 5' RACE reads through MiXCR, one entry per CDR3 protein. The data contain around 1,900,000 distinct CDR3 sequences, 30% to 40% of them seen just once; the ten biggest clones take up roughly 23%. Staff drew ten milliliters of peripheral blood from each donor. This clonotype was counted between two and nine times. Its matching antigen is unknown. Germline CDR1 and CDR2: SGHTA and FQGNSA. Trimming stripped 2 bases from V and 5 bases from J, with 15 bases between. The CDR3 runs to 15 residues.

This TCR was recovered from a human donor in good health. The genes are TRBV7-2 and TRBJ2-5, with a tentative D call TRBD1 (6 bases). The sequenced sample was blood. CDR3 in DNA: TGTGCCAGCAGCTTATGGACAGCTCAGGGTGAGACCCAGTACTTC. It translates to CASSLWTAQGETQYF. Filled out from reference TRBV7-2 and TRBJ2-5, the complete variable domain reads GAGVSQSPSNKVTEKGKDVELRCDPISGHTALYWYRQSLGQGLEFLIYFQGNSAPDKSGLPSDRFSAERTGGSVSTLTIQRTQQEDSAVYLCASSLWTAQGETQYFGPGTRLLVL.